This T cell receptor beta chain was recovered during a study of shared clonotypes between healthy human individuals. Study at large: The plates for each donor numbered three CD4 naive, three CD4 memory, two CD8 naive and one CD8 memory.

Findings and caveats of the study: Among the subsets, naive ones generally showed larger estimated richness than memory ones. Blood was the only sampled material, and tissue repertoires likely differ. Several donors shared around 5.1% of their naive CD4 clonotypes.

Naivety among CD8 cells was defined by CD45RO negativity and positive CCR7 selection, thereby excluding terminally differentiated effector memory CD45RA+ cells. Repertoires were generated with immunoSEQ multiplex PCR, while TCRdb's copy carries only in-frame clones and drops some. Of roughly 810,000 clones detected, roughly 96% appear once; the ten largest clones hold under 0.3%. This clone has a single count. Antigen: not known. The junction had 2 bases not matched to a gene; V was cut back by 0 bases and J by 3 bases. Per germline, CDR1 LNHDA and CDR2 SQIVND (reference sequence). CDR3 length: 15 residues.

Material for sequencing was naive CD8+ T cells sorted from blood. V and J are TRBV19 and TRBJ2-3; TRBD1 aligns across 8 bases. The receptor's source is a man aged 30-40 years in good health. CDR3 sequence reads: CASSIDRGLTDTQYF. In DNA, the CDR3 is TGTGCCAGTAGTATAGACAGGGGGCTGACAGATACGCAGTATTTT.